This TCR beta chain was documented in a study of blood T cell repertoires in COVID-19. Study details: T cells, B-cell-depleted T cells, or PBMCs provided the cDNA or gDNA that served as material.

The CDR3 is 14 amino acids. The J segment lost 4 bases and the V segment lost 3 bases, leaving 5 bases of the junction unmatched. Germline V gives CDR1 SNHLY, CDR2 FYNNEI. Repertoires were generated with immunoSEQ multiplex PCR, while TCRdb's copy carries only in-frame clones and drops some. The sample includes about 26,000 clones, roughly 90% of them seen just once. The chain has TRBV2 and TRBJ1-2, with 7 bases fitting TRBD1. Sequences were obtained from peripheral blood. This clonotype was sampled from a man aged 65-85 years with acute or convalescent COVID-19. The CDR3 sequence: CASSETGQGYGYTF. The CDR3 DNA reads TGTGCCAGCAGTGAGACAGGGCAGGGCTATGGCTACACCTTC.